One sample yielded the 12 T cell receptor beta chains listed below, sequenced in a study of cytomegalovirus exposure and HLA in healthy donors. The primer mix had 60 Vbeta and 13 Jbeta primers. TCRdb's copy holds only in-frame clones and misses some; the assay was immunoSEQ multiplex PCR. Seen here are 160,000 or so clones, about 77% observed once, and the top ten hold less than 10%. Sequenced material: PBMCs. The receptor source for this set is a man between 18 and 29 years old in good health and CMV-seropositive.

The V and J genes are TRBV4-3 and TRBJ1-1, with a possible D match to TRBD1 (6 bases). Germline V gene lookup returns CDR1 LGHNA and CDR2 YSLEER. CDR3 length: 16 amino acids. V lost 0 bases to trimming and J lost 8 bases, with 19 bases between them. The CDR3 reads CASSQDWGGRTGEAFF. As DNA, the CDR3 is TGCGCCAGCAGCCAAGATTGGGGGGGCCGAACAGGGGAAGCTTTCTTT.

This clone was picked up a small number of times. The chain links TRBV7-9 to TRBJ1-1; D remains unclear. CDR1 SEHNR and CDR2 FQNEAQ come from the germline V gene (reference sequence). CDR3 length: 13 amino acids. Trimming took off 1 base at V and 1 base at J, with 4 bases between the two ends. In DNA form, the CDR3 reads TGTGCCAGCAGCTTAGGGGCGAACACTGAAGCTTTCTTT. It yields the protein CASSLGANTEAFF.

The V gene is TRBV27, the J gene TRBJ2-7, with D perhaps matching TRBD2 (6 bases). The germline CDR1 and CDR2 sequences are MNHEY and SMNVEV (reference sequence). V shed 5 bases and J shed 0 bases, with 17 bases lying between them. The CDR3 is 16 amino acids. CDR3 loop: CASSPILGTFSYEQYF. CDR3 coding DNA: TGTGCCAGCAGTCCCATACTAGGGACTTTCTCCTACGAGCAGTACTTC.

The chain combines TRBV19 with TRBJ1-5, with TRBD1 matching 9 bases. Germline-derived CDR1 and CDR2 are LNHDA and SQIVND (reference sequence). V was pared by 0 bases and J by 3 bases, with 12 bases of the junction left unmatched. The CDR3 runs 19 residues. The CDR3 spells CASSIDHSRTGGINQPQHF. CDR3 nucleotide sequence: TGTGCCAGTAGTATAGATCATTCCCGAACAGGGGGCATCAATCAGCCCCAGCATTTT.

The rearrangement joins TRBV6-5 to TRBJ1-4; 7 nucleotides line up with TRBD1. With V trimmed by 5 bases and J by 7 bases, 10 bases remained unmatched. Per germline, CDR1 MNHEY and CDR2 SVGAGI. This CDR3 has 15 residues. The CDR3 nucleotides are TGTGCCAGCAGTCCCCGACAGGGACCGGGTGAAAAACTGTTTTTT. This encodes CASSPRQGPGEKLFF.

The gene calls are TRBV5-1 and TRBJ2-7, with D hard to call. This CDR3 is 13 amino acids long. Germline CDR1 and CDR2: SGHRS and YFSETQ. With 2 bases removed from V and 0 bases from J, the gap between germline ends came to 6 bases. DNA for the CDR3: TGCGCCAGCAGCTTCCAGAACTCCTACGAGCAGTACTTC. This translates into CASSFQNSYEQYF.

The gene calls are TRBV9 and TRBJ1-1, with a possible D match to TRBD1 (6 bases). The V and J ends lost 0 bases and 1 base respectively, with 10 bases between them. From germline, CDR1 is SGDLS and CDR2 YYNGEE. This CDR3 comprises 15 residues. CDR3 bases: TGTGCCAGCAGCGTAGCTGGGACACAGAACACTGAAGCTTTCTTT. Its translation is CASSVAGTQNTEAFF.

The chain is built from TRBV27 and TRBJ2-5; TRBD1 matches at 8 bases. Matching the DNA end better, TRBJ2-7 makes the J call doubtful. Looked up from germline, CDR1 is MNHEY and CDR2 is SMNVEV (reference sequence). The CDR3 covers 15 residues. The CDR3 is CASSYLDRVSYEQYF. The CDR3 bases are TGTGCCAGCAGTTATCTGGACAGGGTGTCCTACGAGCAGTACTTC.

The rearrangement uses TRBV5-1 and TRBJ1-1; tentative D call: TRBD1 (6 bases). Looked up from germline, CDR1 is SGHRS and CDR2 is YFSETQ. CDR3 length: 14 residues. The ends were cut back, 4 bases at V and 0 bases at J, with 10 bases in the middle. DNA for the CDR3: TGCGCCAGCAGCCAACAGGGAATGAACACTGAAGCTTTCTTT. It encodes CASSQQGMNTEAFF.

On this clone: The junction departs from the called germline gene at one end, perhaps through a read error. The chain has TRBV15 and TRBJ1-5; weak D call: TRBD1 (5 bases). CDR1 LNHNV and CDR2 YYDKDF come from the germline V gene (reference sequence). The CDR3 contains 14 residues. The CDR3 coding sequence is TGTGCCACCAGCAGAGGACAGCCTGATCAGTCCCAGCATTTT. Its translation is CATSRGQPDQSQHF.

The chain combines TRBV11-1 with TRBJ1-1; no reliable D call. CDR3 length: 17 amino acids. Per the germline V gene, CDR1 is SGHAT and CDR2 is FQDESV (reference sequence). V was trimmed by 5 bases and J by 1 base, leaving 20 bases between them. In nucleotides, the CDR3 is TGTGCCAGCAGCCCTAGGCTGGGATTTGGGAGGAACACTGAAGCTTTCTTT. Protein sequence: CASSPRLGFGRNTEAFF.

This chain joins TRBV30 and TRBJ2-7, with TRBD2 as a possible D gene (5 bases). V dropped 5 bases and J dropped 2 bases, with 16 bases sitting between them. There are 14 residues in the CDR3. CDR1 and CDR2 (germline): GTSNPN, SVGIG (reference sequence). CDR3 in amino acids: CAWATGSGAYEQYF. The CDR3 nucleotides are TGTGCCTGGGCCACGGGGAGCGGAGCCTACGAGCAGTACTTC.